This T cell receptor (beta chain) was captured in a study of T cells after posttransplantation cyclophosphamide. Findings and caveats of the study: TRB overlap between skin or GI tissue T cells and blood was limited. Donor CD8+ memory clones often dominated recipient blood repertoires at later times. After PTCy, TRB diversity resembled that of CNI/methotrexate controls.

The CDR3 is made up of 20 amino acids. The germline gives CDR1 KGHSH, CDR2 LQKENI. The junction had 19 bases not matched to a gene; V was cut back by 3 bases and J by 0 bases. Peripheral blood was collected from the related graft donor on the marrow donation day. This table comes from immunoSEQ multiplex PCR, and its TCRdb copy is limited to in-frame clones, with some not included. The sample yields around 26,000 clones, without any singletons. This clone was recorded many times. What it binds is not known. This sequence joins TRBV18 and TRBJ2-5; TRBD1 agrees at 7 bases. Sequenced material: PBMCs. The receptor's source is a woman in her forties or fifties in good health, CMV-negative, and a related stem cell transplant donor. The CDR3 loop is CASSPRDDPPPGQYQETQYF. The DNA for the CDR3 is TGTGCCAGCTCACCCCGGGACGACCCGCCCCCGGGACAGTACCAAGAGACCCAGTACTTC.